This T cell receptor (beta chain) was sequenced for a study of human T cells and chemical hapten exposure. The wider study: Donors were sensitized with 2% DPC on the upper inner arm. Small differences in pooled library volume mainly drove the variation in TCR yields per sample.

Sample time point: patch test 1, 2 weeks after DPC sensitization. Sample treatment: therapeutic diphenylcyclopropenone sensitization with weekly scalp DPC. The starting material, unfractionated whole blood, was used for total RNA extraction. A few counts support this clonotype. Via MiXCR, TCRdb re-called the RACE reads, giving one row per CDR3 protein. The sample has around 39,000 distinct CDR3 sequences; 6% to 7% are singletons. Germline-derived CDR1 and CDR2 are MNHNY and SVGAGI (reference sequence). The CDR3 totals 17 residues. Germline trimming cut 9 bases from V and 2 bases from J; bases unmatched to any gene: 11.

The chain is built from TRBV6-6 and TRBJ2-6; TRBD1 agrees at 9 bases. Sequenced here: whole blood, sampled in connection with sensitization to the hapten diphenylcyclopropenone (DPC). The sequence derives from a woman in her twenties or thirties with alopecia areata. Some clones in this sample may be carry-over from other donors' samples. The CDR3 loop is CASRETGGLTGANVLTF. For the CDR3, the DNA is TGTGCCAGTAGAGAGACAGGGGGGCTTACTGGGGCCAACGTCCTGACTTTC.